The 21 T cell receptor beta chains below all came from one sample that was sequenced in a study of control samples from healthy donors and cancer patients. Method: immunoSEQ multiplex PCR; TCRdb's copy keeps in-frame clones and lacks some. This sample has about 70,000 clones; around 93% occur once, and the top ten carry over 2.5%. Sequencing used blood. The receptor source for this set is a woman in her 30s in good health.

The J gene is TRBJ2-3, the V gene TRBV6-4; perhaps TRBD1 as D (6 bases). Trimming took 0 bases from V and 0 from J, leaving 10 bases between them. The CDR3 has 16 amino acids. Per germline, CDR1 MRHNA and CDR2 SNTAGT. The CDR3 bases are TGTGCCAGCAGTGACTCGATGGGGGCGAGCACAGATACGCAGTATTTT. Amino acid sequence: CASSDSMGASTDTQYF.

CDR3 sequence: CASSFLQGGVTGELFF. The DNA of the CDR3 is TGTGCCAGCAGCTTTTTACAGGGAGGGGTTACCGGGGAGCTGTTTTTT. The genes are TRBV11-3 and TRBJ2-2, with D perhaps TRBD2 (7 bases). Between the trimmed V and J ends, which lost 3 bases and 5 bases, there was a span of 16 bases. The CDR3 is 16 residues long. Germline V lookup: CDR1 SGHNT, CDR2 YENEEA.

In DNA form, the CDR3 reads TGTGCCAGCAGCTCCCGATCCGGGACAGGGGCAGATACGCAGTATTTT. Translation gives CASSSRSGTGADTQYF. This chain links TRBV7-3 with TRBJ2-3, with 10 bases matching TRBD1. The V and J ends lost 4 bases and 4 bases, in that order; junction bases with no gene match: 8. Germline V CDR1 and CDR2: SGHTA, FQGTGA. This CDR3 comprises 16 residues.

The CDR3: CATSDPRGLAGGQETQYF. DNA of the CDR3: TGTGCCACCAGTGATCCCAGAGGACTAGCGGGGGGGCAAGAGACCCAGTACTTC. The J gene is TRBJ2-5, the V gene TRBV24-1, with TRBD2 matching over 15 bases. The germline gives CDR1 KGHDR, CDR2 SFDVKD. V shed 3 bases, J shed 2 bases, and the junction held 6 bases outside the gene matches. The CDR3 is made up of 18 amino acids.

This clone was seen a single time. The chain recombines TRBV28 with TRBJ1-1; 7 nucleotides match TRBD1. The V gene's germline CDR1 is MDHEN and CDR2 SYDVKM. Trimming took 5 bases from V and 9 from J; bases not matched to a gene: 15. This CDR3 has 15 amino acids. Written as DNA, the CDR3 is TGTGCCAGCAGTCACAAGCAAGACAGGGAGTCTCAAGCTTTCTTT. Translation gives CASSHKQDRESQAFF. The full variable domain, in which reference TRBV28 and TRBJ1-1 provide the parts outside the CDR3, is DVKVTQSSRYLVKRTGEKVFLECVQDMDHENMFWYRQDPGLGLRLIYFSYDVKMKEKGDIPEGYSVSREKKERFSLILESASTNQTSMYLCASSHKQDRESQAFFGQGTRLTVV.

CDR3 coding DNA: TGTGCCAGCAGCGACAGGGGATCACCCCTCCACTTT. Translating it yields CASSDRGSPLHF. The chain employs TRBV7-9 and TRBJ1-6; 8 nucleotides match TRBD1. V was clipped by 5 bases and J by 10 bases; unmatched bases: 1. The CDR3 totals 12 residues. Germline V gene data show CDR1 as SEHNR and CDR2 as FQNEAQ (reference sequence).

CDR3 nucleotides: TGTGCCAGCGCTGGGGCCAACGTCCTGACTTTC. Encoded protein: CASAGANVLTF. This rearrangement joins TRBV2 to TRBJ2-6; D remains unclear. Germline CDR1 is SNHLY and CDR2 is FYNNEI. The V end was cut by 8 bases, the J end by 2 bases, with 1 base between. This CDR3 is 11 amino acids long. Looking up the rest from reference TRBV2 and TRBJ2-6 gives the full variable domain: EPEVTQTPSHQVTQMGQEVILRCVPISNHLYFYWYRQILGQKVEFLVSFYNNEISEKSEIFDDQFSVERPDGSNFTLKIRSTKLEDSAMYFCASAGANVLTFGAGSRLTVL.

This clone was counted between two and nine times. CDR3 nucleotides: TGTGCCAGCAGCCACATAGCGGGGGCTGACAATGAGCAGTTCTTC. Residues: CASSHIAGADNEQFF. The V call is TRBV7-2, the J call TRBJ2-1, with 9 positions matching TRBD2. CDR3 length equals 15 residues. Germline values: CDR1 SGHTA, CDR2 FQGNSA. After removal of 5 bases from V and 5 bases from J, the junction contained 7 bases not matched to a gene. The whole variable domain, remainder taken from reference TRBV7-2 and TRBJ2-1, is GAGVSQSPSNKVTEKGKDVELRCDPISGHTALYWYRQSLGQGLEFLIYFQGNSAPDKSGLPSDRFSAERTGGSVSTLTIQRTQQEDSAVYLCASSHIAGADNEQFFGPGTRLTVL.

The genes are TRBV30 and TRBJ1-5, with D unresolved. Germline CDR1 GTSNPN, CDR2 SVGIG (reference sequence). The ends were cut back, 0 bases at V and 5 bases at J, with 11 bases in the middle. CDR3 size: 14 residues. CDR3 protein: CAWSVGGFDQPQHF. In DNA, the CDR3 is TGTGCCTGGAGTGTAGGAGGGTTTGATCAGCCCCAGCATTTT. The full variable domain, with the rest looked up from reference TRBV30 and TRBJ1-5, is SQTIHQWPATLVQPVGSPLSLECTVEGTSNPNLYWYRQAAGRGLQLLFYSVGIGQISSEVPQNLSASRPQDRQFILSSKKLLLSDSGFYLCAWSVGGFDQPQHFGDGTRLSIL.

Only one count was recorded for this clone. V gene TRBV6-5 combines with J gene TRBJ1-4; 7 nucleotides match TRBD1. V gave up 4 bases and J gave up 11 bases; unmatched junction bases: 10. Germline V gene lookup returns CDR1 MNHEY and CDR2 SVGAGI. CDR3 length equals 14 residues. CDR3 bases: TGTGCCAGCAGTTCCCGGGACAGTGGAAGGAAACTGTTTTTT. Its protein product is CASSSRDSGRKLFF.

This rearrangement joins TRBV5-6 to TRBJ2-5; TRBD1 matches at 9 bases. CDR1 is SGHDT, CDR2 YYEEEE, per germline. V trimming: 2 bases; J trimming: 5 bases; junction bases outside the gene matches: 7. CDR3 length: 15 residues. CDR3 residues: CASSFGTGGAETQYF. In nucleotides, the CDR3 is TGTGCCAGCAGCTTCGGTACAGGGGGCGCTGAGACCCAGTACTTC.

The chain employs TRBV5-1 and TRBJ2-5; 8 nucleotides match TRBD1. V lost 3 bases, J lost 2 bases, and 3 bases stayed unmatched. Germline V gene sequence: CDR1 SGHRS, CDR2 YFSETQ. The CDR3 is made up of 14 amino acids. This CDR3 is CASSSTGGQETQYF. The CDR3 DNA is TGCGCCAGCAGCTCAACAGGGGGTCAAGAGACCCAGTACTTC.

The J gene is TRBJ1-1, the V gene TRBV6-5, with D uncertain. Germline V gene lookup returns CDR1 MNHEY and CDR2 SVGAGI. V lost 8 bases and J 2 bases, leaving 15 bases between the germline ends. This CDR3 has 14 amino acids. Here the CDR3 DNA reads TGTGCCAGCCAAAAGCAGCCTGCTAACACTGAAGCTTTCTTT. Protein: CASQKQPANTEAFF.

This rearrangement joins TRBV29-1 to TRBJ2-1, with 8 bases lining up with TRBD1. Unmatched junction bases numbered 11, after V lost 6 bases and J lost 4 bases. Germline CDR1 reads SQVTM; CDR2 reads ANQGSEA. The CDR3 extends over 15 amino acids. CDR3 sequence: CSVLGATGAYNEQFF. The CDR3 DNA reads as TGCAGCGTCTTAGGGGCGACAGGGGCGTACAATGAGCAGTTCTTC.

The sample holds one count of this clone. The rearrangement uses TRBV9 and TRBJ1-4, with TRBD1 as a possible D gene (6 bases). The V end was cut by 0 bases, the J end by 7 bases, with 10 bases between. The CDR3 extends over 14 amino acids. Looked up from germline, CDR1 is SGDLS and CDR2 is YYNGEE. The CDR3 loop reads CASSVGTGPEKLFF. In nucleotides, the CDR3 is TGTGCCAGCAGCGTAGGCACAGGGCCTGAAAAACTGTTTTTT.

The CDR3 here is CASSLGGLNTIYF. The CDR3 bases are TGTGCCAGCAGCTTAGGCGGGCTTAACACCATATATTTT. The chain has TRBV11-2 and TRBJ1-3; D ambiguous. Germline CDR1 SGHAT, CDR2 FQNNGV. V lost 1 base and J 7 bases, leaving 8 bases between the germline ends. The CDR3 has 13 residues.

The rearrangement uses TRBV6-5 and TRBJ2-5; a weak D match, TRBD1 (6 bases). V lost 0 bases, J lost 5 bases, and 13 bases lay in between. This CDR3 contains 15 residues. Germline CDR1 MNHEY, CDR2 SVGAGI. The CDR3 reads CASSYSGQGTETQYF. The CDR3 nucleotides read TGTGCCAGCAGTTACTCGGGGCAGGGGACGGAGACCCAGTACTTC.

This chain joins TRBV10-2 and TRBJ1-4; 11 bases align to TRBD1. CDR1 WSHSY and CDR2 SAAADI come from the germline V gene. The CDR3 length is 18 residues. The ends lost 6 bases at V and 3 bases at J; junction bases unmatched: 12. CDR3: CASSQRTGGIGANEKLFF. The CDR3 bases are TGCGCCAGCAGCCAGCGGACAGGGGGCATCGGGGCTAATGAAAAACTGTTTTTT.

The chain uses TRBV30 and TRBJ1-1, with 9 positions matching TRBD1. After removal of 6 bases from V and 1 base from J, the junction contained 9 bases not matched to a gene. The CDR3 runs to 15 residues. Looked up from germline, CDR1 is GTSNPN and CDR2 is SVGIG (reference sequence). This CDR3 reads CACHRDRVKNTEAFF. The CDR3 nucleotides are TGTGCCTGTCACCGGGACAGGGTAAAGAACACTGAAGCTTTCTTT. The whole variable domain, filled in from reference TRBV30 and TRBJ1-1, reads SQTIHQWPATLVQPVGSPLSLECTVEGTSNPNLYWYRQAAGRGLQLLFYSVGIGQISSEVPQNLSASRPQDRQFILSSKKLLLSDSGFYLCACHRDRVKNTEAFFGQGTRLTVV.

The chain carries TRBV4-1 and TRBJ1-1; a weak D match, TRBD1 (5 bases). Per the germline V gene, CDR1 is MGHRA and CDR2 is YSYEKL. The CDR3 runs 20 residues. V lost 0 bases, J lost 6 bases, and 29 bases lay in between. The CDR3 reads CASSQDQVRRGLLFYAEAFF. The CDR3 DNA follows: TGCGCCAGCAGCCAAGATCAAGTGAGAAGGGGTCTTCTGTTTTACGCTGAAGCTTTCTTT.

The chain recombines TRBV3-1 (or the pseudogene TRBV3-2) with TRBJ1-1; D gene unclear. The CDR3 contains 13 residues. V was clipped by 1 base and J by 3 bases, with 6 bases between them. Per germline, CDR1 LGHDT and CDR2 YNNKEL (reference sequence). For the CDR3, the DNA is TGTGCCAGCAGCCAAGGGAGGGACACTGAAGCTTTCTTT. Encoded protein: CASSQGRDTEAFF.